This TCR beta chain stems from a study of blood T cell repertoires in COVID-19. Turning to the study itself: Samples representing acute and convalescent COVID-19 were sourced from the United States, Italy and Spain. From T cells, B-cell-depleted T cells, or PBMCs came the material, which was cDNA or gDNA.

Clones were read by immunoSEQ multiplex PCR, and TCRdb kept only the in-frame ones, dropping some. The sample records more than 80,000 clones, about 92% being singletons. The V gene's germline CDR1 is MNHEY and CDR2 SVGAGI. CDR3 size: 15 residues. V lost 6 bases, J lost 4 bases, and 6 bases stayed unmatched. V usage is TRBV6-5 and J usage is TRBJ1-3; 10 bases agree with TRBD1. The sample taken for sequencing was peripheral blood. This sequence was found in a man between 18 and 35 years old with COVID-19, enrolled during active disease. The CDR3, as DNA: TGTGCCAGCAGGAGGGGACAGGGGCGCGGAAACACCATATATTTT. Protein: CASRRGQGRGNTIYF.